Sequencing of this T cell receptor (beta chain) was carried out in a study of cytomegalovirus exposure and HLA in healthy donors. Turning to the study itself: Unique TCRs numbering roughly 80 million, obtained from HLA-typed donors, made up an early data release. Study outcomes and limitations: Available immune exposure information was restricted to CMV serostatus only. Listed as cytomegalovirus-associated were 150 to 200 TCR beta chains.

Primers for the PCR totalled 60 Vbeta and 13 Jbeta. The method was immunoSEQ multiplex PCR; TCRdb's version includes in-frame clones alone and lacks a portion of them. Among around 39,000 clones listed, around two thirds were seen once. Points on this clone: The antigen remains unidentified.

The germline V gene encodes CDR1 GTSNPN and CDR2 SVGIG (reference sequence). V lost 3 bases, J lost 3 bases, and 6 bases lay in between. The CDR3 totals 11 residues. This clonotype was sampled from a human donor in good health. Specimen: PBMCs. The V and J genes are TRBV30 and TRBJ2-7, with a weak D call TRBD2 (5 bases). The CDR3, as DNA: TGTGCCTGGAGACGGGGCTACGAGCAGTACTTC. This encodes CAWRRGYEQYF.